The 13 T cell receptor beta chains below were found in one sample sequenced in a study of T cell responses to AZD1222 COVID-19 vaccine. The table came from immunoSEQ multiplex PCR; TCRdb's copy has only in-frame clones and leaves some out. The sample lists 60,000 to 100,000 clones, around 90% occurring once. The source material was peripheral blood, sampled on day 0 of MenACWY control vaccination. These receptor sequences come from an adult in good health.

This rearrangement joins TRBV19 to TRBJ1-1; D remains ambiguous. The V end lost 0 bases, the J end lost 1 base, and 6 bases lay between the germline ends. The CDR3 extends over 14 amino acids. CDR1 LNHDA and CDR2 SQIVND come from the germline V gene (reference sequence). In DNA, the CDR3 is TGTGCCAGTAGTATAGACGCCCAGAACACTGAAGCTTTCTTT. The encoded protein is CASSIDAQNTEAFF.

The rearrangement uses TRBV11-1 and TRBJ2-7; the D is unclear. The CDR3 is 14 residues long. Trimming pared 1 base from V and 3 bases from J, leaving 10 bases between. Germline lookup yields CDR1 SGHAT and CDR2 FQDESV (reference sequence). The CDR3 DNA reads TGTGCCAGCAGCTTAGTCAGTCAAGACTACGAGCAGTACTTC. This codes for CASSLVSQDYEQYF.

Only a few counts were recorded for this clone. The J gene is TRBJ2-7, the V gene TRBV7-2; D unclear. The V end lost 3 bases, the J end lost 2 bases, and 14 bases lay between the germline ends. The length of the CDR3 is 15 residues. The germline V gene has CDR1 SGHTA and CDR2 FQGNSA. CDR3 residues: CASSLSLAAAYEQYF. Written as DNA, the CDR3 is TGTGCCAGCAGCTTGTCGTTGGCCGCCGCCTACGAGCAGTACTTC.

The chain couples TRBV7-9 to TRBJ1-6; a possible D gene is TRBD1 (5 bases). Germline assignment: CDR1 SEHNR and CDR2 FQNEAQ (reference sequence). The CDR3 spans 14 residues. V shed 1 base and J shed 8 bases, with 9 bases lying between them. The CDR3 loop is CASSLGGVYSPLHF. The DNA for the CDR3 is TGTGCCAGCAGCTTAGGGGGGGTATATTCACCCCTCCACTTT.

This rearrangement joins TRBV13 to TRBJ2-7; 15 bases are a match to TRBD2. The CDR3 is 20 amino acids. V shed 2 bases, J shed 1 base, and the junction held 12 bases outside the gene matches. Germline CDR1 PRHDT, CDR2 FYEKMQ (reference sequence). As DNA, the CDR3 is TGTGCCAGCAGCTTATACAGGCGGACTAGCGGGAGGGCCACTTCCTACGAGCAGTACTTC. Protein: CASSLYRRTSGRATSYEQYF.

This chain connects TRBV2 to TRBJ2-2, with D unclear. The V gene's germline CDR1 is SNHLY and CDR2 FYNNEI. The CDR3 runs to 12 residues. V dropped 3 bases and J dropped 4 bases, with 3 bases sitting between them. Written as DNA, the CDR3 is TGTGCCAGCAGTGATTTCACCGGGGAGCTGTTTTTT. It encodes CASSDFTGELFF.

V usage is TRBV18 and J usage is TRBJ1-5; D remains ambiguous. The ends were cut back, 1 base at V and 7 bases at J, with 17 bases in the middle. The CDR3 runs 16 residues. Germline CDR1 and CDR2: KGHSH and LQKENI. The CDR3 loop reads CASSPLGPRVGQPQHF. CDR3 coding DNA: TGTGCCAGCTCACCACTTGGGCCAAGGGTTGGACAGCCCCAGCATTTT.

The CDR3 DNA sequence: TGTGCCAGCAGTTCTCTTACAGGGGGAATTAGCTATGGCTACACCTTC. Translating gives CASSSLTGGISYGYTF. The gene calls are TRBV27 and TRBJ1-2, with 8 nucleotides matching TRBD1. The V gene end was trimmed by 4 bases and the J gene end by 4 bases; junction bases not matched to a gene: 11. Germline V CDR1 and CDR2: MNHEY, SMNVEV (reference sequence). The CDR3 is 16 residues long.

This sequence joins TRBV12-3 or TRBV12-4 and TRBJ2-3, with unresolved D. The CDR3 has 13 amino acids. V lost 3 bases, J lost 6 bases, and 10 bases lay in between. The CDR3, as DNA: TGTGCCAGCAGTTTGGTCCCCGGGGATACGCAGTATTTT. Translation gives CASSLVPGDTQYF.

CDR3 DNA sequence: TGTGCCAGCACCTTTGACCAAACCGGGGAGCTGTTTTTT. Encoded protein: CASTFDQTGELFF. The rearrangement links TRBV11-3 to TRBJ2-2; D is uncertain. CDR1 and CDR2 (germline): SGHNT, YENEEA. CDR3 size: 13 residues. The V end was cut by 7 bases, the J end by 5 bases, with 11 bases between.

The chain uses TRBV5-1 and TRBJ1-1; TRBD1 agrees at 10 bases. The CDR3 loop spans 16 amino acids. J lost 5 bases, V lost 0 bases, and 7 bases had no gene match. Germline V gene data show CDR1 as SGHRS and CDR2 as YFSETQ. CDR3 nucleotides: TGCGCCAGCAGCTTGGAGGGACAGGGGCTAGGAACTGAAGCTTTCTTT. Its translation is CASSLEGQGLGTEAFF.

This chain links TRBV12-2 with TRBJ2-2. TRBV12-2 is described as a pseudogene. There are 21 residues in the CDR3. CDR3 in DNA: TGTGCAAGTCGCTTAGGAACGGCCAGGCCTTGTAGTGGACCCGACACCGGGGAGCTGTTTTTT. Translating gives CASRLGTARPCSGPDTGELFF.

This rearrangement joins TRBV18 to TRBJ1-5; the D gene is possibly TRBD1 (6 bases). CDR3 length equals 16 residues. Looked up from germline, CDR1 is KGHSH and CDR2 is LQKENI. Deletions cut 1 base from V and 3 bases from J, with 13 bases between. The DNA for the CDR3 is TGTGCCAGCTCACCACAACAGGGTAGCAACAATCAGCCCCAGCATTTT. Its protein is CASSPQQGSNNQPQHF.